These 28 T cell receptor beta chains came from one sample sequenced in a study of blood T cell repertoires in COVID-19. Data came from immunoSEQ multiplex PCR; TCRdb stores just in-frame clones and leaves some out. The top ten hold about 2.3% of the sample, which has around 400,000 clones, more than 75% seen once. Sequencing was carried out using peripheral blood. Receptor source: a woman aged 55-69 years with COVID-19, enrolled during active disease.

The chain links TRBV2 to TRBJ2-7; D unresolved. Germline CDR1 reads SNHLY; CDR2 reads FYNNEI. V was pared by 3 bases and J by 3 bases, with 9 bases between. The CDR3 totals 13 residues. The CDR3 spells CASSDNKIYEQYF. DNA for the CDR3: TGTGCCAGCAGTGATAACAAGATCTACGAGCAGTACTTC.

This chain joins TRBV11-2 and TRBJ2-7; the D is unclear. The CDR3 is 11 amino acids. Trimming stripped 2 bases from V and 5 bases from J, with 4 bases between. Germline-derived CDR1 and CDR2 are SGHAT and FQNNGV. CDR3 residues: CASSLTDEQYF. As DNA, the CDR3 is TGTGCCAGCAGCTTAACGGACGAGCAGTACTTC.

The rearrangement joins TRBV5-6 to TRBJ1-2; D is uncertain. V was shortened by 1 base and J by 6 bases, with 19 bases between the two germline ends. The length of the CDR3 is 16 residues. Germline V lookup: CDR1 SGHDT, CDR2 YYEEEE. CDR3 in amino acids: CASSLYSLRGSNGYTF. DNA of the CDR3: TGTGCCAGCAGCTTGTATAGCTTGCGGGGATCTAATGGCTACACCTTC. The whole variable domain, remainder taken from reference TRBV5-6 and TRBJ1-2, is DAGVTQSPTHLIKTRGQQVTLRCSPKSGHDTVSWYQQALGQGPQFIFQYYEEEERQRGNFPDRFSGHQFPNYSSELNVNALLLGDSALYLCASSLYSLRGSNGYTFGSGTRLTVV.

The chain links TRBV7-9 to TRBJ2-1, with D maybe TRBD1 (7 bases). Trimming shortened V by 7 bases and J by 8 bases, and 21 bases separated the two germline ends. Germline V gene data show CDR1 as SEHNR and CDR2 as FQNEAQ (reference sequence). The CDR3 covers 15 residues. CDR3 nucleotide sequence: TGTGCCAGCACTCAGGGGGGACGGAAGTCGGATGAGCAGTTCTTC. It codes for CASTQGGRKSDEQFF. Combining the CDR3 with reference TRBV7-9 and TRBJ2-1 gives the whole variable domain DTGVSQNPRHKITKRGQNVTFRCDPISEHNRLYWYRQTLGQGPEFLTYFQNEAQLEKSRLLSDRFSAERPKGSFSTLEIQRTEQGDSAMYLCASTQGGRKSDEQFFGPGTRLTVL.

This rearrangement joins TRBV19 to TRBJ1-6; 8 bases agree with TRBD1. V was clipped by 8 bases and J by 2 bases; unmatched bases: 20. The CDR3 extends over 20 amino acids. Germline V CDR1 and CDR2: LNHDA, SQIVND (reference sequence). The CDR3 reads CASPGPLAGGGGTYNSPLHF. CDR3 bases: TGTGCCAGTCCGGGGCCTTTAGCAGGGGGCGGTGGAACCTATAATTCACCCCTCCACTTT.

The sample holds a few counts of this clone. The V and J genes are TRBV7-7 and TRBJ2-3, with a tentative D call TRBD2 (6 bases). From germline, CDR1 is SSHAT and CDR2 FNYEAQ (reference sequence). Trimming removed 3 bases at V and 1 base at J, with 11 bases between. There are 15 residues in the CDR3. This chain's CDR3 is CASSLEGFGTDTQYF. DNA of the CDR3: TGTGCCAGCAGCTTGGAGGGATTCGGCACAGATACGCAGTATTTT.

V usage is TRBV3-1 (or the pseudogene TRBV3-2) and J usage is TRBJ2-4; 11 nucleotides match TRBD2. The CDR3 has 20 amino acids. Germline trimming cut 3 bases from V and 0 bases from J; bases unmatched to any gene: 13. Germline V gives CDR1 LGHDT, CDR2 YNNKEL (reference sequence). In DNA form, the CDR3 reads TGTGCCAGCAGCCATTCTTTACTAGCGGGGGCTCAGTTAGCCAAAAACATTCAGTACTTC. It is translated as CASSHSLLAGAQLAKNIQYF.

This clone was counted a single time. V usage is TRBV9 and J usage is TRBJ2-7, with 10 positions matching TRBD1. Per the germline V gene, CDR1 is SGDLS and CDR2 is YYNGEE. The CDR3 extends over 15 amino acids. The junction had 5 bases not matched to a gene; V was cut back by 0 bases and J by 5 bases. The CDR3 nucleotides are TGTGCCAGCAGCGTAGAGGGACAGGGGAGGGACGAGCAGTACTTC. As protein: CASSVEGQGRDEQYF.

This chain links TRBV5-1 with TRBJ2-2; TRBD2 matches at 12 bases. V dropped 0 bases and J dropped 4; count of bases not matched to a gene: 4. Germline assignment: CDR1 SGHRS and CDR2 YFSETQ. The CDR3 runs 17 residues. The CDR3 protein is CASSLASGGASTGELFF. The CDR3 nucleotides read TGCGCCAGCAGCTTGGCTAGCGGGGGGGCGAGCACCGGGGAGCTGTTTTTT.

The chain recombines TRBV5-1 with TRBJ1-1; D remains unclear. V was pared by 0 bases and J by 0 bases, with 12 bases between. This CDR3 is built from 16 residues. The germline V gene encodes CDR1 SGHRS and CDR2 YFSETQ. The DNA of the CDR3 is TGCGCCAGCAGCTTGGGTTATGCGGGCCTGAACACTGAAGCTTTCTTT. Protein product: CASSLGYAGLNTEAFF.

This clone was recorded once. The chain is built from TRBV7-9 and TRBJ2-5; 12 nucleotides align to TRBD2. CDR1 is SEHNR, CDR2 FQNEAQ, per germline (reference sequence). V lost 5 bases and J lost 10; bases outside the gene matches: 14. The CDR3 totals 16 residues. The CDR3 bases are TGTGCCAGCAGCCCCCAAGCCGCACTAGCGGGGGGCCACCAGTACTTC. This gives the protein CASSPQAALAGGHQYF. Full variable domain (rest looked up from reference TRBV7-9 and TRBJ2-5): DTGVSQNPRHKITKRGQNVTFRCDPISEHNRLYWYRQTLGQGPEFLTYFQNEAQLEKSRLLSDRFSAERPKGSFSTLEIQRTEQGDSAMYLCASSPQAALAGGHQYFGPGTRLLVL.

This clone is a singleton in its sample. This chain links TRBV20-1 with TRBJ1-5, with D tentatively TRBD1 (5 bases). Trimming pared 3 bases from V and 2 bases from J, leaving 8 bases between. The CDR3 consists of 13 residues. Germline-derived CDR1 and CDR2 are DFQATT and SNEGSKA (reference sequence). This chain's CDR3 is CSASRGRNQPQHF. The CDR3 bases are TGCAGTGCTAGTAGGGGTCGCAATCAGCCCCAGCATTTT.

This clone was recorded only once. The rearrangement uses TRBV19 and TRBJ1-4, with D perhaps TRBD1 (5 bases). Germline V gives CDR1 LNHDA, CDR2 SQIVND (reference sequence). The CDR3 loop spans 15 amino acids. V was clipped by 5 bases and J by 0 bases, with 10 bases between them. The CDR3 DNA reads TGTGCCAGTAGTGCGTGGGGCGCAACTAATGAAAAACTGTTTTTT. Protein product: CASSAWGATNEKLFF.

The rearrangement links TRBV7-2 to TRBJ1-5, with D possibly TRBD1 on 5 matching bases. Germline V gene data show CDR1 as SGHTA and CDR2 as FQGNSA. The CDR3 covers 13 residues. V was shortened by 3 bases and J by 7 bases, with 10 bases between the two germline ends. This CDR3 is CASSLGGRQPQHF. For the CDR3, the DNA is TGTGCCAGCAGCTTGGGGGGACGACAGCCCCAGCATTTT.

The genes are TRBV10-3 and TRBJ1-3, with unresolved D. V was pared by 10 bases and J by 4 bases, with 14 bases between. The CDR3 runs 13 residues. In germline, CDR1 is ENHRY, CDR2 SYGVKD. This chain's CDR3 is CATHDSDGNTIYF. CDR3 bases: TGTGCCACCCATGACTCCGACGGAAACACCATATATTTT.

The V gene is TRBV7-9, the J gene TRBJ2-2; no firm D call. The CDR3 covers 15 residues. The V gene lost 1 base and the J gene lost 4 bases, with 10 bases spanning the gap. CDR1 is SEHNR and CDR2 is FQNEAQ in the germline V gene (reference sequence). CDR3 coding DNA: TGTGCCAGCAGCTTAGTGCGTTCGGGCACCGGGGAGCTGTTTTTT. This sequence encodes CASSLVRSGTGELFF.

This clone appeared a single time. CDR3 in amino acids: CASIRTSGGFGGELFF. The CDR3 nucleotides read TGTGCCAGTATAAGGACTAGCGGGGGGTTCGGCGGGGAGCTGTTTTTT. The chain links TRBV19 to TRBJ2-2; TRBD2 matches 14 bases. Germline lookup yields CDR1 LNHDA and CDR2 SQIVND (reference sequence). Trimming removed 7 bases from V and 7 bases from J; junction bases left unmatched: 8. This CDR3 has 16 amino acids.

The J gene is TRBJ2-5, the V gene TRBV7-6, with D possibly matching TRBD2 (6 bases). The V end was cut by 2 bases, the J end by 5 bases, with 6 bases between. Germline assignment: CDR1 SGHVS and CDR2 FNYEAQ. The CDR3 length is 12 residues. CDR3 loop: CASSLRGETQYF. CDR3 nucleotides: TGTGCCAGCAGCTTACGGGGGGAGACCCAGTACTTC.

V and J are TRBV4-2 and TRBJ1-6, with D possibly TRBD1 on 6 matching bases. V was cut by 0 bases and J by 7 bases, with 13 bases left in between. From germline, CDR1 is LGHNA and CDR2 YNFKEQ. The CDR3 extends over 16 amino acids. The CDR3: CASSQEGDRQNSPLHF. The CDR3 DNA sequence: TGTGCCAGCAGCCAAGAGGGCGACAGGCAGAATTCACCCCTCCACTTT.

V usage is TRBV19 and J usage is TRBJ1-1; TRBD1 matches at 7 bases. There are 13 residues in the CDR3. The V segment lost 8 bases and the J segment 4 bases; nucleotides outside the gene matches: 7. In germline, CDR1 is LNHDA, CDR2 SQIVND (reference sequence). In nucleotides, the CDR3 is TGTGCCAGTCAGTCGGGACAGCGCACTGAAGCTTTCTTT. It codes for CASQSGQRTEAFF.

The chain combines TRBV19 with TRBJ1-1; D not resolved. Trimming cost V 5 bases and J 2 bases, with 9 bases left between them. CDR1 is LNHDA and CDR2 is SQIVND in the germline V gene (reference sequence). CDR3 length equals 13 residues. The CDR3 DNA is TGTGCCAGTAGTGCCCAGGCCAACACTGAAGCTTTCTTT. Its protein product is CASSAQANTEAFF.

A note on this clone: The same CDR3 also results from other DNA sequences found in this sample. The chain carries TRBV11-2 and TRBJ1-2; D remains ambiguous. CDR1 SGHAT and CDR2 FQNNGV come from the germline V gene. The CDR3 is made up of 13 amino acids. V lost 0 bases and J 2 bases, leaving 4 bases between the germline ends. The CDR3 loop reads CASSLDRNYGYTF. CDR3 in DNA: TGTGCCAGCAGCTTAGACAGAAACTATGGCTACACCTTC.

CDR3 nucleotides: TGTGCCAGCAGTCCAGGGGCTCATGGCTACACCTTC. Translation: CASSPGAHGYTF. This chain links TRBV6-5 with TRBJ1-2, with a tentative D call TRBD1 (6 bases). This CDR3 region has 12 residues. The ends were cut back, 5 bases at V and 6 bases at J, with 10 bases in the middle. Germline CDR1 is MNHEY and CDR2 is SVGAGI.

V gene TRBV5-1 combines with J gene TRBJ2-2; 8 nucleotides match TRBD1. Germline assignment: CDR1 SGHRS and CDR2 YFSETQ. The CDR3 has 16 residues. The junction had 8 bases not matched to a gene; V was cut back by 0 bases and J by 7 bases. CDR3 amino acids: CASSLVSGGAFGELFF. The CDR3, as DNA: TGCGCCAGCAGCTTGGTATCAGGGGGCGCTTTCGGGGAGCTGTTTTTT. Complete variable domain (other parts from reference TRBV5-1 and TRBJ2-2): KAGVTQTPRYLIKTRGQQVTLSCSPISGHRSVSWYQQTPGQGLQFLFEYFSETQRNKGNFPGRFSGRQFSNSRSEMNVSTLELGDSALYLCASSLVSGGAFGELFFGEGSRLTVL.

The V and J genes are TRBV29-1 and TRBJ2-7; 7 bases are a match to TRBD1. The CDR3 length is 13 residues. Losses at the gene ends were 6 bases for V and 3 bases for J; bases not matched to a gene: 8. The germline V gene has CDR1 SQVTM and CDR2 ANQGSEA. CDR3 loop: CSVAQTGFYEQYF. DNA for the CDR3: TGCAGCGTGGCACAGACAGGGTTCTACGAGCAGTACTTC.

This chain connects TRBV6-5 to TRBJ2-7; D might be TRBD2 (5 bases). This CDR3 contains 11 residues. Per the germline V gene, CDR1 is MNHEY and CDR2 is SVGAGI. Trimming cost V 6 bases and J 4 bases, with 7 bases left between them. The CDR3 loop reads CASREEYEQYF. CDR3 sequence (DNA): TGTGCCAGCAGGGAGGAATACGAGCAGTACTTC.

This clone has just one count. CDR3 protein: CASSSTGYTGELFF. The CDR3 DNA reads as TGTGCCAGCAGCTCGACAGGGTACACCGGGGAGCTGTTTTTT. The chain couples TRBV7-3 to TRBJ2-2, with 7 bases aligning to TRBD1. CDR1 SGHTA and CDR2 FQGTGA come from the germline V gene. This CDR3 contains 14 residues. With V trimmed by 4 bases and J by 3 bases, 2 bases remained unmatched.

The chain is built from TRBV5-6 and TRBJ1-5; D is uncertain. With 2 bases removed from V and 0 bases from J, the gap between germline ends came to 9 bases. This CDR3 has 15 amino acids. Germline lookup yields CDR1 SGHDT and CDR2 YYEEEE. The DNA of the CDR3 is TGTGCCAGCAGCTTCCGTTCCGTTAGCAATCAGCCCCAGCATTTT. Protein sequence: CASSFRSVSNQPQHF.